A single sample is the source of the 9 T cell receptor beta chains below, sequenced in a study of blood T cell repertoires in COVID-19. Assay: immunoSEQ multiplex PCR; the TCRdb copy retains only in-frame clones and omits some. Of over 150,000 clones in the sample, roughly 87% were seen once. The source material was PBMCs or T cells enriched from blood (not recorded which). The receptors were sampled from a woman aged 50 to 60 who had recovered from COVID-19.

The chain has TRBV6-5 and TRBJ2-7; 9 bases align to TRBD1. Losses at the gene ends were 5 bases for V and 5 bases for J; bases not matched to a gene: 4. This CDR3 contains 13 residues. The germline V gene has CDR1 MNHEY and CDR2 SVGAGI. For the CDR3, the DNA is TGTGCCAGCAGTACAGGGGGCTGGGACGAGCAGTACTTC. This codes for CASSTGGWDEQYF.

In its sample, this clone was seen a few times. The chain joins TRBV7-9 to TRBJ1-4, with 10 nucleotides matching TRBD1. After removal of 6 bases from V and 3 bases from J, the junction contained 4 bases not matched to a gene. Per the germline V gene, CDR1 is SEHNR and CDR2 is FQNEAQ (reference sequence). CDR3 size: 15 residues. The CDR3 coding sequence is TGTGCCAGCAGAGCGACAGGGGGCTCTAATGAAAAACTGTTTTTT. Residues: CASRATGGSNEKLFF.

J is TRBJ1-1 and V is TRBV28, with 9 positions matching TRBD1. The CDR3 loop spans 16 amino acids. V gave up 6 bases and J gave up 4 bases; unmatched junction bases: 12. CDR1 and CDR2 (germline): MDHEN, SYDVKM. The CDR3 DNA sequence: TGTGCCAGCAGCCCTCCGGGACAGGGTTTCCGCACTGAAGCTTTCTTT. Translating gives CASSPPGQGFRTEAFF.

The chain has TRBV3-1 (or the pseudogene TRBV3-2) and TRBJ2-3, with D perhaps TRBD2 (5 bases). V was clipped by 3 bases and J by 0 bases, with 10 bases between them. The germline CDR1 and CDR2 sequences are LGHDT and YNNKEL (reference sequence). The CDR3 runs 15 residues. The CDR3 DNA follows: TGTGCCAGCAGCCAGCGACTATCGAGCACAGATACGCAGTATTTT. This translates into CASSQRLSSTDTQYF.

This chain links TRBV5-1 with TRBJ2-3, with 13 bases aligning to TRBD2. With 4 bases clipped from V and 5 bases from J, the junction kept 7 bases outside the gene matches. This CDR3 comprises 16 residues. CDR1 and CDR2 from the germline V gene are SGHRS and YFSETQ. The CDR3 is CASSHRTSGSEDTQYF. The CDR3 DNA reads TGCGCCAGCAGCCATAGGACTAGCGGGAGTGAAGATACGCAGTATTTT. The variable domain in full, with the rest retrieved from reference TRBV5-1 and TRBJ2-3, is KAGVTQTPRYLIKTRGQQVTLSCSPISGHRSVSWYQQTPGQGLQFLFEYFSETQRNKGNFPGRFSGRQFSNSRSEMNVSTLELGDSALYLCASSHRTSGSEDTQYFGPGTRLTVL.

This chain uses TRBV19 with TRBJ2-3, with D perhaps TRBD1 (6 bases). Trimming pared 5 bases from V and 3 bases from J, leaving 18 bases between. The CDR3 has 16 amino acids. Germline CDR1 reads LNHDA; CDR2 reads SQIVND (reference sequence). The CDR3 reads CASSVGARGGTDTQYF. In DNA, the CDR3 is TGTGCCAGTAGTGTGGGGGCGAGAGGCGGGACAGATACGCAGTATTTT.

This chain connects TRBV11-2 to TRBJ2-3; 7 nucleotides line up with TRBD1. Looked up from germline, CDR1 is SGHAT and CDR2 is FQNNGV. This CDR3 comprises 14 residues. J lost 1 base, V lost 5 bases, and 3 bases had no gene match. In nucleotides, the CDR3 is TGTGCCAGCAGCCAGGGACAGCGCACAGATACGCAGTATTTT. This gives the protein CASSQGQRTDTQYF. The variable domain in full, with the rest retrieved from reference TRBV11-2 and TRBJ2-3, is EAGVAQSPRYKIIEKRQSVAFWCNPISGHATLYWYQQILGQGPKLLIQFQNNGVVDDSQLPKDRFSAERLKGVDSTLKIQPAKLEDSAVYLCASSQGQRTDTQYFGPGTRLTVL.

The V and J genes are TRBV7-8 and TRBJ1-1, with a tentative D call TRBD1 (6 bases). V was clipped by 6 bases and J by 1 base, with 9 bases between them. CDR1 is SGHVS and CDR2 is FQNEAQ in the germline V gene. CDR3 length: 13 amino acids. The CDR3 coding sequence is TGTGCCAGCAGTCACAGGGCGAACACTGAAGCTTTCTTT. Amino acid sequence: CASSHRANTEAFF.

The rearrangement uses TRBV7-2 and TRBJ1-5, with D possibly being TRBD1 (6 bases). V was cut by 0 bases and J by 7 bases, with 13 bases left in between. This CDR3 has 15 residues. Germline V CDR1 and CDR2: SGHTA, FQGNSA. CDR3 protein: CASSLAGTGTQPQHF. The CDR3 coding sequence is TGTGCCAGCAGCTTAGCGGGTACAGGGACCCAGCCCCAGCATTTT.